The T cell receptor (beta chain) under discussion was sequenced for a study of OX40 agonist ivuxolimab in advanced cancers. Findings and caveats of the study: By week 6 at 0.1 to 3.0 mg/kg, blood CD4+ and CD8+ T cells had expanded clonally.

The data were produced by immunoSEQ multiplex PCR, yet TCRdb's version contains in-frame clones alone and is incomplete. Altogether tens of thousands of clones are present, about 87% being singletons, with the ten largest covering 5% to 6%. Concerning this clone: The antigen remains undetermined.

Patients were ineligible given autoimmune disease history or systemic immunosuppression. After removal of 4 bases from V and 5 bases from J, the junction contained 5 bases not matched to a gene. The CDR3 runs 14 residues. The germline V gene has CDR1 ENHRY and CDR2 SYGVKD. The receptor's source is an adult with an advanced solid tumor such as melanoma, head and neck, liver or kidney cancer. This sequence joins TRBV10-3 and TRBJ2-5, with TRBD1 matching 9 bases. This sample comprised CD4+ or CD8+ T cells sorted from blood, obtained in a trial of the OX40 agonist ivuxolimab. The CDR3 here is CAISATGGGETQYF. The CDR3 DNA sequence: TGTGCCATCAGTGCTACAGGGGGCGGCGAGACCCAGTACTTC.